These 17 T cell receptor beta chains originate from one sample sequenced in a study of tumor-infiltrating lymphocytes in primary liver carcinoma. Without any cell sorting, roughly 20-30 mg of bulk tissue yielded co-extracted RNA and DNA. With a constant-region primer, TCR beta cDNA was made from approximately 450 ng of total RNA. Libraries covering TCR beta were generated through three nested multiplex PCR rounds (using a slightly modified ARM-PCR). TRBV1-TRBV30 forward primers paired with a C-beta reverse primer were used in the first two PCR rounds, which ran approximately 11 cycles each. One entry per CDR3 protein, called by TCRdb with MiXCR from the multiplex PCR reads. The table shows more than 100,000 distinct CDR3 sequences, with roughly 75% occurring only once. Sequencing was done on a sample of tumor-adjacent normal liver tissue. The receptors come from a woman aged 60-75 years with primary liver carcinoma and hepatitis B virus infection.

In regard to this clonotype: Since the CDR3 does not end with the conserved phenylalanine or tryptophan, this likely comes from a read error. V is TRBV5-1 and J is TRBJ2-7; TRBD2 aligns across 7 bases. CDR1 SGHRS and CDR2 YFSETQ come from the germline V gene. This CDR3 region has 13 residues. CDR3 sequence (DNA): TGCACCAGCAGCCAGGGACTATCCTACGAGCAGTACCTC. This translates into CTSSQGLSYEQYL.

As for this clonotype: A much larger clone differs by one base, so this may be a read error. This chain connects TRBV13 to TRBJ2-3; 7 bases match TRBD1. The CDR3 consists of 14 residues. The germline V gene has CDR1 PRHDT and CDR2 FYEKMQ (reference sequence). J lost 2 bases, V lost 4 bases, and 3 bases had no gene match. The CDR3 loop reads CASSYRGYTDTQYF. The CDR3 nucleotides are TGTGCCAGCAGCTACAGGGGTTACACAGATACGCAGTATTTT.

This clonotype was seen many times. V and J are TRBV7-3 and TRBJ1-1; the D is unclear. V lost 1 base and J lost 1, with 7 bases in between. Germline V CDR1 and CDR2: SGHTA, FQGTGA. The CDR3 sequence is 14 residues long. CDR3 region: CASSLIPGNTEAFF. As DNA, the CDR3 is TGTGCCAGCAGCTTAATCCCGGGGAACACTGAAGCTTTCTTT.

This clonotype has at least ten counts. The CDR3 sequence: CASSTGQGVFDEQYF. The CDR3 coding sequence is TGTGCCAGCAGTACGGGGCAGGGGGTTTTTGACGAGCAGTACTTC. This chain joins TRBV6-5 and TRBJ2-7; 7 bases agree with TRBD1. The germline V gene has CDR1 MNHEY and CDR2 SVGAGI. The V segment lost 5 bases and the J segment 5 bases; nucleotides outside the gene matches: 12. The CDR3 loop spans 15 amino acids.

The table lists this clonotype with many counts. The chain uses TRBV6-1 and TRBJ2-7; 7 bases are a match to TRBD2. J gave up 0 bases and V 7 bases, and 9 bases lay outside the gene matches. This CDR3 is built from 15 residues. The germline CDR1 and CDR2 sequences are MNHNS and SASEGT. CDR3 bases: TGTGCCAGCACCGAGAGCGGGAAGAGCTCCTACGAGCAGTACTTC. Its protein product is CASTESGKSSYEQYF.

Concerning this clonotype: One end of the junction varies from germline; a read error may be responsible. The chain carries TRBV29-1 and TRBJ1-3; D uncertain. The length of the CDR3 is 13 residues. Germline V gene data show CDR1 as SQVTM and CDR2 as ANQGSEA. CDR3 loop: CSVGHSSGNTIHF. DNA for the CDR3: TGCAGCGTTGGACATTCGTCCGGAAACACCATACATTTT. Full variable domain (rest looked up from reference TRBV29-1 and TRBJ1-3): SAVISQKPSRDICQRGTSLTIQCQVDSQVTMMFWYRQQPGQSLTLIATANQGSEATYESGFVIDKFPISRPNLTFSTLTVSNMSPEDSSIYLCSVGHSSGNTIHFGEGSWLTVV.

Notes on this clonotype: A much larger clone is a single base away; this may be a read error. The chain combines TRBV7-8 with TRBJ2-7; 8 bases are shared with TRBD1. The CDR3 spans 17 residues. V was pared by 5 bases and J by 1 base, with 13 bases of the junction left unmatched. Germline V gene sequence: CDR1 SGHVS, CDR2 FQNEAQ. The CDR3 spells CASSLLGQGGSSYEQYF. As DNA, the CDR3 is TGTGCCAGCAGCCTACTCGGACAGGGTGGAAGTTCCTACGAGCAGTACTTC.

In the case of this clonotype: A read error may be the cause here, since a much bigger clone is one base away. This rearrangement joins TRBV30 to TRBJ1-1; D remains unclear. The CDR3 has 13 residues. Germline assignment: CDR1 GTSNPN and CDR2 SVGIG (reference sequence). Trimming left V 1 base short and J 4 bases short, with 10 bases between. The CDR3 spells CAWSDGYATEAFF. The DNA of the CDR3 is TGTGCCTGGAGTGATGGATACGCCACTGAAGCTTTCTTT.

For this clonotype: This clone may be a read error of a much larger clone one base away. The chain is built from TRBV28 and TRBJ1-2; D gene unclear. Germline assignment: CDR1 MDHEN and CDR2 SYDVKM. The CDR3 is made up of 15 amino acids. CDR3: CASSSGVTRAYDYTF. In nucleotides, the CDR3 is TGTGCCAGCAGTTCCGGTGTGACGAGGGCCTATGACTACACCTTC.

This clonotype was counted only a few times. At one of its ends the junction is not consistent with the germline gene, which may arise from a read error. The chain couples TRBV5-1 to TRBJ2-3; possibly TRBD2 for D (6 bases). Per the germline V gene, CDR1 is SGHRS and CDR2 is YFSETQ. The CDR3 consists of 15 residues. DNA of the CDR3: TGCGCCAGCAGCTTGGCCGGCTATTCGGGAGATGCGCAGTATTTT. Its translation is CASSLAGYSGDAQYF.

About this clonotype itself: The junction departs from germline at one end; a sequencing error may be responsible. V gene TRBV6-6 combines with J gene TRBJ2-7; D may be TRBD1 or TRBD2 (5 bases each). CDR3 length equals 14 residues. CDR1 is MNHNY and CDR2 is SVGAGI in the germline V gene (reference sequence). The CDR3 sequence: CASSYLRGQGEQYF. The CDR3 bases are TGTGCCAGCAGCTACTTGAGAGGGCAGGGCGAGCAGTATTTC.

On this clonotype: The junction does not match germline at one end; this may be a read error. This chain connects TRBV5-6 to TRBJ2-1, with TRBD1 identical over 7 bases. CDR1 SGHDT and CDR2 YYEEEE come from the germline V gene. The CDR3 runs to 16 residues. Here the CDR3 reads CASSLEGASSYNGQFF. Here the CDR3 DNA reads TGTGCCAGCAGCTTGGAGGGGGCCAGCTCCTACAATGGGCAGTTCTTC.

With respect to this clonotype: One end of the junction varies from germline; a read error may be responsible. This chain links TRBV20-1 with TRBJ1-1; unclear D gene. There are 12 residues in the CDR3. Germline assignment: CDR1 DFQATT and CDR2 SNEGSKA (reference sequence). The CDR3 sequence: CIANYRNTEAFF. CDR3 nucleotides: TGCATTGCTAACTACAGGAACACTGAAGCTTTCTTT.

Worth noting for this clonotype: Without the conserved terminal phenylalanine or tryptophan, this CDR3 likely stems from a read error. V and J are TRBV11-2 and TRBJ2-1; tentatively, D is TRBD1 (6 bases). The germline gives CDR1 SGHAT, CDR2 FQNNGV. There are 16 residues in the CDR3. Trimming cost V 0 bases and J 8 bases, with 17 bases left between them. The CDR3 nucleotides read TGTGCCAGCAGCTTAGATCTGACAGGTTGGGGCGATGAGCAGTTCTTA. Translated, it gives CASSLDLTGWGDEQFL.

Worth noting for this clonotype: At one end, the junction sequence differs from germline, possibly due to a read error. The chain combines TRBV6-1 with TRBJ2-1, with TRBD2 matching 7 bases. The CDR3 has 13 residues. Germline V gives CDR1 MNHNS, CDR2 SASEGT. The CDR3 DNA is TGTGTCAGCGGCGGGACTATCGGTAGTGAGCAGTTCTTC. It codes for CVSGGTIGSEQFF.

This clonotype was seen ten or more times. The rearrangement joins TRBV30 to TRBJ1-5, with a tentative D call TRBD1 (5 bases). The ends were cut back, 0 bases at V and 5 bases at J, with 8 bases in the middle. The CDR3 contains 13 residues. Germline lookup yields CDR1 GTSNPN and CDR2 SVGIG (reference sequence). The CDR3 sequence: CAWSVGQDQPQHF. The CDR3 coding sequence is TGTGCCTGGAGTGTGGGGCAGGATCAGCCCCAGCATTTT.

In the case of this clonotype: A junction end diverges from the germline sequence, so it may reflect a read error. The V call is TRBV4-2, the J call TRBJ2-2; D assignment may be TRBD1 or TRBD2 (5 bases each). The CDR3 has 15 amino acids. The germline gives CDR1 LGHNA, CDR2 YNFKEQ. The DNA for the CDR3 is TGTGCCAGCAACCAAACCCGGGGCACAACCGGGGAGCCGTTTTTT. Amino acid sequence: CASNQTRGTTGEPFF.